The 18 T cell receptor beta chains listed next were all sequenced from one sample in a study of Graves' ophthalmopathy and Graves' hyperthyroidism. Amplified TCR beta CDR3 regions were obtained using RNA transcripts as template. HTBI primers primed a first-round RT-PCR, and a second-round multiplex PCR followed. MiXCR, run by TCRdb on the multiplex PCR reads, gives a single entry per CDR3 protein. The table includes some 380,000 distinct CDR3 sequences, about 16% detected once. The source material was peripheral blood. The receptors were gathered from a woman younger than 35 with stable Graves' hyperthyroidism.

The J gene is TRBJ2-7, the V gene TRBV6-1; D is possibly TRBD2 (6 bases). V was clipped by 6 bases and J by 0 bases, with 15 bases between them. Per the germline V gene, CDR1 is MNHNS and CDR2 is SASEGT. This CDR3 is 15 amino acids long. CDR3 sequence reads: CASRKGLQSSYEQYF. Here the CDR3 DNA reads TGTGCCAGCAGGAAGGGACTGCAGAGCTCCTACGAGCAGTACTTC.

Notes on this clonotype: Just one base apart from a much larger clone, this may be a read error. V and J are TRBV6-1 and TRBJ2-7; D perhaps matches TRBD1 (6 bases). The V gene's germline CDR1 is MNHNS and CDR2 SASEGT. The CDR3 extends over 13 amino acids. The CDR3: CASRRTGLYEHYF. The CDR3 coding sequence is TGTGCCAGCAGGAGAACAGGGCTCTACGAGCACTACTTC.

About this clonotype: One junction end disagrees with the germline gene, perhaps due to a read error. The chain couples TRBV6-1 to TRBJ2-5; TRBD2 might be the D (6 bases). The CDR3 contains 14 residues. Germline-derived CDR1 and CDR2 are MNHNS and SASEGT. DNA for the CDR3: TGTGCCACCCGCGGGGCACCTGTACGAGAGACCAAGTACTTC. It encodes CATRGAPVRETKYF.

This clonotype was observed a few times. The chain links TRBV18 to TRBJ1-2; TRBD1 agrees at 7 bases. Looked up from germline, CDR1 is KGHSH and CDR2 is LQKENI. The trim removed 3 bases at V and 6 bases at J, leaving 1 base unmatched. This CDR3 region has 12 residues. The CDR3 DNA sequence: TGTGCCAGCTCACCGGGGACAGATGGCTACACCTTC. Amino acids: CASSPGTDGYTF.

This clonotype was recorded a few times. The CDR3 sequence: CASSTSGKSAGELFF. DNA of the CDR3: TGCGCCAGCAGCACCTCCGGGAAGTCCGCCGGGGAGCTGTTTTTT. The J gene is TRBJ2-2, the V gene TRBV5-1; perhaps TRBD2 as D (5 bases). Germline assignment: CDR1 SGHRS and CDR2 YFSETQ. The CDR3 is made up of 15 amino acids. V was shortened by 4 bases and J by 6 bases, with 16 bases between the two germline ends. The full variable domain, completed using reference TRBV5-1 and TRBJ2-2, is KAGVTQTPRYLIKTRGQQVTLSCSPISGHRSVSWYQQTPGQGLQFLFEYFSETQRNKGNFPGRFSGRQFSNSRSEMNVSTLELGDSALYLCASSTSGKSAGELFFGEGSRLTVL.

This clonotype appeared many times. This CDR3 is CASSVRVGLAKNIQYF. CDR3 coding DNA: TGTGCCAGCAGTGTTCGTGTGGGGCTAGCCAAAAACATTCAGTACTTC. The rearrangement uses TRBV6-1 and TRBJ2-4, with D perhaps matching TRBD1 (5 bases). The CDR3 consists of 16 residues. V was pared by 4 bases and J by 0 bases, with 13 bases between. The germline V gene encodes CDR1 MNHNS and CDR2 SASEGT.

This clonotype was seen ten or more times. The V and J genes are TRBV7-9 and TRBJ2-4; tentatively, D is TRBD1 (7 bases). V lost 3 bases and J lost 7, with 16 bases in between. The CDR3 extends over 15 amino acids. Germline lookup yields CDR1 SEHNR and CDR2 FQNEAQ (reference sequence). CDR3 nucleotide sequence: TGTGCCAGCAGCTTCCAATTGGCAGGGGGGAACATTCAGTACTTC. It codes for CASSFQLAGGNIQYF.

The chain is built from TRBV9 and TRBJ2-7, with 8 bases that match TRBD2. Germline V gene lookup returns CDR1 SGDLS and CDR2 YYNGEE. V was pared by 0 bases and J by 7 bases, with 9 bases of the junction left unmatched. There are 15 residues in the CDR3. The CDR3 here is CASSVEAGGVSEQYF. The CDR3 DNA reads as TGTGCCAGCAGCGTAGAGGCGGGGGGCGTCTCGGAGCAGTACTTC.

This clonotype showed up just a few times. The chain combines TRBV5-1 with TRBJ2-4; weak D call: TRBD2 (6 bases). The CDR3 totals 15 residues. V was trimmed by 5 bases and J by 1 base, leaving 13 bases between them. The germline CDR1 and CDR2 sequences are SGHRS and YFSETQ. As DNA, the CDR3 is TGCGCCAGCAGAGCGGGTCTAGGGGCCAAAAACATTCAGTACTTC. Its translation is CASRAGLGAKNIQYF.

At least ten counts were recorded for this clonotype. This chain joins TRBV6-1 and TRBJ1-3, with 11 bases fitting TRBD1. With 6 bases clipped from V and 8 bases from J, the junction kept 9 bases outside the gene matches. The CDR3 is 15 residues long. Germline lookup yields CDR1 MNHNS and CDR2 SASEGT. The DNA of the CDR3 is TGTGCCAGCAGAACCCCCGGGACAGGGGGTTACACCATATATTTT. Amino acids: CASRTPGTGGYTIYF.

At least ten counts were recorded for this clonotype. The rearrangement links TRBV7-2 to TRBJ1-6; D perhaps matches TRBD1 (5 bases). There are 14 residues in the CDR3. With 3 bases removed from V and 9 bases from J, the gap between germline ends came to 12 bases. Per the germline V gene, CDR1 is SGHTA and CDR2 is FQGNSA. The DNA of the CDR3 is TGTGCCAGCAGCTTCCGGGACGGAGCTTCACCCCTCCACTTT. Translating it yields CASSFRDGASPLHF.

This clonotype was recorded many times. The rearrangement uses TRBV19 and TRBJ1-5; TRBD1 matches 7 bases. This CDR3 has 15 residues. CDR1 and CDR2 from the germline V gene are LNHDA and SQIVND (reference sequence). J gave up 0 bases and V 10 bases, and 9 bases lay outside the gene matches. The chain's CDR3 is CATRDRLLSNQPQHF. The CDR3, as DNA: TGTGCCACCCGGGACAGACTACTTAGCAATCAGCCCCAGCATTTT.

This clonotype showed up just a few times. The chain has TRBV7-9 and TRBJ1-2, with 7 bases identical to TRBD1. CDR1 and CDR2 from the germline V gene are SEHNR and FQNEAQ (reference sequence). V was pared by 4 bases and J by 6 bases, with 11 bases of the junction left unmatched. This CDR3 has 15 amino acids. CDR3 DNA sequence: TGTGCCAGCAGCTCCACCTCGGGACAGCGAAATGGCTACACCTTC. Translated, it gives CASSSTSGQRNGYTF. The full variable domain, rest sourced from reference TRBV7-9 and TRBJ1-2, is DTGVSQNPRHKITKRGQNVTFRCDPISEHNRLYWYRQTLGQGPEFLTYFQNEAQLEKSRLLSDRFSAERPKGSFSTLEIQRTEQGDSAMYLCASSSTSGQRNGYTFGSGTRLTVV.

This clonotype was found many times. The rearrangement links TRBV19 to TRBJ1-1; a possible D gene is TRBD1 (6 bases). The CDR3 has 14 amino acids. V was shortened by 6 bases and J by 1 base, with 12 bases between the two germline ends. The V gene's germline CDR1 is LNHDA and CDR2 SQIVND (reference sequence). This CDR3 reads CASRPTGRNTEAFF. The DNA of the CDR3 is TGTGCCAGTAGGCCCACAGGGAGGAACACTGAAGCTTTCTTT.

The V and J genes are TRBV6-1 and TRBJ2-5; 10 bases match TRBD1. CDR3 length: 14 amino acids. In germline, CDR1 is MNHNS, CDR2 SASEGT. Unmatched junction bases numbered 5, after V lost 4 bases and J lost 6 bases. The CDR3 DNA reads as TGTGCCAGCAGTGTGGGACAGGGGATGCAGACCCAGTACTTC. Encoded protein: CASSVGQGMQTQYF.

The gene calls are TRBV28 and TRBJ1-5; unclear D gene. Germline CDR1 MDHEN, CDR2 SYDVKM. This CDR3 contains 15 residues. The V and J ends lost 5 bases and 0 bases respectively, with 11 bases between them. The CDR3 nucleotides are TGTGCCAGCAGTACCCGCGGATATAGCAATCAGCCCCAGCATTTT. As protein: CASSTRGYSNQPQHF.

The chain is built from TRBV6-1 and TRBJ1-6, with D possibly TRBD1 on 5 matching bases. Germline-derived CDR1 and CDR2 are MNHNS and SASEGT. Trimming cost V 6 bases and J 10 bases, with 16 bases left between them. The CDR3 extends over 14 amino acids. The CDR3 DNA is TGTGCCAGCAGGGAGACAGCGTCCAAGTCACCCCTCCACTTT. Translation gives CASRETASKSPLHF.

This clonotype appeared a few times. The chain recombines TRBV2 with TRBJ2-5, with D hard to call. V shed 10 bases and J shed 5 bases, with 17 bases lying between them. Germline CDR1 and CDR2: SNHLY and FYNNEI. The CDR3 consists of 13 residues. CDR3 in amino acids: CANWRGVGETQYF. The CDR3 DNA reads TGTGCCAATTGGCGTGGGGTTGGGGAGACCCAGTACTTC.